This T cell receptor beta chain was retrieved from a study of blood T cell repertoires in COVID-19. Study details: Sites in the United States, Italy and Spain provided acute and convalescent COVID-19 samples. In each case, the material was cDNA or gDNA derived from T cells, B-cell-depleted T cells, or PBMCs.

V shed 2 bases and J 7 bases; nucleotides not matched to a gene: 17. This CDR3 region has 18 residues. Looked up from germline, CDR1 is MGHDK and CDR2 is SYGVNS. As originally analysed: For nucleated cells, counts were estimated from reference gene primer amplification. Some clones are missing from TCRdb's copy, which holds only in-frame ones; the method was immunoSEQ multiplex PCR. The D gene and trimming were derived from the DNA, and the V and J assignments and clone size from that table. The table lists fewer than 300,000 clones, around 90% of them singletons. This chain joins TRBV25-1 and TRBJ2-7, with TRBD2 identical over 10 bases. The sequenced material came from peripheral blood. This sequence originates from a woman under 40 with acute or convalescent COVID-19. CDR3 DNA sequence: TGTGCCAGCAGTGAAGGTGGGTTGCGGTCTAGCGGGAGTGGTGAGCAGTACTTC. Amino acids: CASSEGGLRSSGSGEQYF.